This TCR beta chain was captured by sequencing in a study of blood T cell repertoires in COVID-19. TCRdb keeps only in-frame clones here, not all; method: immunoSEQ multiplex PCR. The data contain 150,000 to 180,000 clones, roughly four fifths of them singletons. Germline CDR1 is SGHNT and CDR2 is YENEEA. This CDR3 contains 15 residues. Trimming left V 2 bases short and J 5 bases short, with 15 bases between. The TCR originated in a man older than 75 with acute or convalescent COVID-19. The rearrangement uses TRBV11-3 and TRBJ2-5, with D possibly being TRBD2 (7 bases). What was sequenced was peripheral blood. Written as DNA, the CDR3 is TGTGCCAGCAGCTTATCCGGCGGGGGCCGGGAGACCCAGTACTTC. It translates to CASSLSGGGRETQYF.